Listed here is a single TCR beta chain. What it recognizes is unknown. One entry per CDR3 protein results from TCRdb running MiXCR on the 5' RACE reads. The sample yields hundreds of thousands of distinct CDR3 sequences, roughly 20% seen once. These data are taken from a study of identical twins. General study findings and limits: Weaker excess sharing between twins was seen in beta out-of-frame sequences.

J lost 4 bases, V lost 4 bases, and 8 bases had no gene match. Germline-derived CDR1 and CDR2 are KGHDR and SFDVKD. The CDR3 runs 16 residues. This sample also belongs to another study, concerning T cells expressing NK-cell markers. From that report: Seven of the eight sequenced donors were classified as HCMV-seropositive, and one was classified as seronegative. The share of CD8+ T cells held by dominant NKG2C+ clonotypes was roughly 1.0-8% in more than 5 donors.

Sequencing used PBMCs. The V and J genes are TRBV24-1 and TRBJ2-1; TRBD2 matches at 8 bases. The sequence came from a woman between 18 and 29 years old in good health. In nucleotides, the CDR3 is TGTGCCACCAGTGACCCAAAGCGGGAGACATACAATGAGCAGTTCTTC. It is translated as CATSDPKRETYNEQFF.